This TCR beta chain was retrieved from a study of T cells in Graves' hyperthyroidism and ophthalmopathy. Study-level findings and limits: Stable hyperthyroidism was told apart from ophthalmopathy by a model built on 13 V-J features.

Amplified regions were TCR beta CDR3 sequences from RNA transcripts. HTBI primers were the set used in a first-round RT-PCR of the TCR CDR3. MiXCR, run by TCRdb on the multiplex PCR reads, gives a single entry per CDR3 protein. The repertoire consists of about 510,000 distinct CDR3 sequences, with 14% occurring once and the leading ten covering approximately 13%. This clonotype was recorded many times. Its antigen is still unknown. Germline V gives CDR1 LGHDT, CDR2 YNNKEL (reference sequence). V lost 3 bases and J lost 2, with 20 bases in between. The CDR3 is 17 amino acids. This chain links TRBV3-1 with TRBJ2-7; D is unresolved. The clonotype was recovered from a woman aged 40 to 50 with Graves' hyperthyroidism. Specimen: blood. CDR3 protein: CASSHGVKSGPTYEQYF. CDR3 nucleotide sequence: TGTGCCAGCAGCCATGGAGTAAAGAGTGGCCCGACCTACGAGCAGTACTTC.